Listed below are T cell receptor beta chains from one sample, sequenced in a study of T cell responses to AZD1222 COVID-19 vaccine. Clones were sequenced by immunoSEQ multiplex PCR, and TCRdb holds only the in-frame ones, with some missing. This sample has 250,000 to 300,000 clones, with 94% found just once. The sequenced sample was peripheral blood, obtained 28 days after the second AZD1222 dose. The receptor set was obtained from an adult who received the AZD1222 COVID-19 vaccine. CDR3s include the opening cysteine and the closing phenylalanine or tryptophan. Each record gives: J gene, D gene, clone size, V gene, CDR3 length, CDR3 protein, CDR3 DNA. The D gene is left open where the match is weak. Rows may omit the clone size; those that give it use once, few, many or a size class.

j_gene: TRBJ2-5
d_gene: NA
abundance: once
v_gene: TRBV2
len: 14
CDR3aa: CASTLDSGQETQYF
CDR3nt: TGTGCCAGCACCCTGGATAGCGGACAAGAGACCCAGTACTTC

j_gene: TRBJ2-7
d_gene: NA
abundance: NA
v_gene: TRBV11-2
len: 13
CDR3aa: CASSSAGFYEQYF
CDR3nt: TGTGCCAGCAGCTCCGCGGGATTCTACGAGCAGTACTTC

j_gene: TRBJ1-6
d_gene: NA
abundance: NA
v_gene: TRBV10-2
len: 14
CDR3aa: CASSLDRYNSPLHF
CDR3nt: TGCGCCAGCAGCCTTGACAGATATAATTCACCCCTCCACTTT

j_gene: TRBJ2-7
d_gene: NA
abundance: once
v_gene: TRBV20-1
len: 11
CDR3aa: CSASDSYEQYF
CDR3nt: TGCAGTGCTTCTGACTCCTACGAGCAGTACTTC

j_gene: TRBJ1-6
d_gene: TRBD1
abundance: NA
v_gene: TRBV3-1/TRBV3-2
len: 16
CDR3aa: CASSQDHRGTNSPLHF
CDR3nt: TGTGCCAGCAGCCAAGATCACAGGGGAACAAATTCACCCCTCCACTTT

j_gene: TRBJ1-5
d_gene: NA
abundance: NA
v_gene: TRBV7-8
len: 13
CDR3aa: CASSLQRDQPQHF
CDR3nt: TGTGCCAGCAGCCTGCAGCGAGATCAGCCCCAGCATTTT

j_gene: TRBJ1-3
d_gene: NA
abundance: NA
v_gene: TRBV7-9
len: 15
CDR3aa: CASSLASASGNTIYF
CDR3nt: TGTGCCAGCAGCTTAGCGTCAGCCTCTGGAAACACCATATATTTT

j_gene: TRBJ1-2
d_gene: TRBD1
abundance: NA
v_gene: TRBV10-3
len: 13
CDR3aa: CAISEDRGRGYTF
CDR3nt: TGTGCCATCAGTGAGGACAGGGGGCGAGGCTACACCTTC

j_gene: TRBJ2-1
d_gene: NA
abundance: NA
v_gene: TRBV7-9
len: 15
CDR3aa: CASSPAVSSYNEQFF
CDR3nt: TGTGCCAGCAGCCCAGCGGTGAGCTCCTACAATGAGCAGTTCTTC

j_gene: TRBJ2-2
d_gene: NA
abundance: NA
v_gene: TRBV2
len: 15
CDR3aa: CASSEGLPRTGELFF
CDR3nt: TGTGCCAGCAGTGAGGGACTCCCTAGGACCGGGGAGCTGTTTTTT

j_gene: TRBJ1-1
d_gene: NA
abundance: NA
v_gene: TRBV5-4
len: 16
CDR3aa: CASSHPGHLMNTEAFF
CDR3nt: TGTGCCAGCAGCCACCCGGGACACCTCATGAACACTGAAGCTTTCTTT

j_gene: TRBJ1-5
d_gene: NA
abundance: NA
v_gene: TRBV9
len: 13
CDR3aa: CASSGTGNQPQHF
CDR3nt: TGTGCCAGCAGCGGGACAGGCAATCAGCCCCAGCATTTT

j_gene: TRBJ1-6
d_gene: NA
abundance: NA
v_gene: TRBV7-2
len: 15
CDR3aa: CASSPVAGASSPLHF
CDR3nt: TGTGCCAGCAGCCCAGTGGCCGGGGCGAGCTCACCCCTCCACTTT

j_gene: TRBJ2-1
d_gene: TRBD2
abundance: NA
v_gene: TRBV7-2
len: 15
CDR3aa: CASSPRTSGANEQFF
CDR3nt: TGTGCCAGCAGCCCACGGACTAGCGGGGCTAATGAGCAGTTCTTC

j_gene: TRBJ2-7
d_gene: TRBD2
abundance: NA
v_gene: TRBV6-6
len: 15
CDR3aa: CASSYSFLAGGEQYF
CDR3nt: TGTGCCAGCAGTTACTCGTTCCTAGCGGGAGGCGAGCAGTACTTC

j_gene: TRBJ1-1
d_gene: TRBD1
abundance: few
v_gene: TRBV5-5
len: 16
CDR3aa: CASSLTGQGENTEAFF
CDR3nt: TGTGCCAGCAGCCTAACCGGACAGGGGGAGAACACTGAAGCTTTCTTT

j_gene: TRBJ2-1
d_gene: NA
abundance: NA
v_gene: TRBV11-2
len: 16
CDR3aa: CASSPVKGSSYNEQFF
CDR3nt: TGTGCCAGCAGCCCCGTAAAGGGGAGCTCCTACAATGAGCAGTTCTTC

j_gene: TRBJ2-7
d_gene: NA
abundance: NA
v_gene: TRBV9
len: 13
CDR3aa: CASSGDGGREQYF
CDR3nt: TGTGCCAGCAGCGGAGACGGAGGTCGGGAGCAGTACTTC

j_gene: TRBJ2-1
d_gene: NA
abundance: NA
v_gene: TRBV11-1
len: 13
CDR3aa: CASSIGARGEQFF
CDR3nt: TGTGCCAGCAGCATCGGGGCCCGGGGTGAGCAGTTCTTC

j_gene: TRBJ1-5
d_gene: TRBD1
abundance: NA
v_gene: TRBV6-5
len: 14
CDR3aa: CASAGQGSYQPQHF
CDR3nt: TGTGCCAGCGCCGGACAGGGATCGTATCAGCCCCAGCATTTT

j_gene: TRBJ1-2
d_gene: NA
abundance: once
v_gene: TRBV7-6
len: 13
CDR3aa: CASSYSGTYGYTF
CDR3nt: TGTGCCAGCAGTTACTCCGGGACCTATGGCTACACCTTC

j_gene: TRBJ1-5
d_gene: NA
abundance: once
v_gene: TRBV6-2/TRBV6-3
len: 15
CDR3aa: CASSPESAGRQPQHF
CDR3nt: TGTGCCAGCAGCCCCGAATCGGCTGGCCGGCAGCCCCAGCATTTT

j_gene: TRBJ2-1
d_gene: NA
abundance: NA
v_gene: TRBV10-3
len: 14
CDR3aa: CAISVTPPRDEQFF
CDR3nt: TGTGCCATCAGTGTAACCCCTCCACGGGATGAGCAGTTCTTC

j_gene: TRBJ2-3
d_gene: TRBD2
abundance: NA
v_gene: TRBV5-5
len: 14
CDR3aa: CASIRDGGADTQYF
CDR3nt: TGTGCCAGTATCAGGGACGGGGGGGCCGATACGCAGTATTTT

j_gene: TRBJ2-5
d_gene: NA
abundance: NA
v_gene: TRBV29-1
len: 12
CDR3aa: CSVEDPAETQYF
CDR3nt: TGCAGCGTTGAAGACCCGGCGGAGACCCAGTACTTC

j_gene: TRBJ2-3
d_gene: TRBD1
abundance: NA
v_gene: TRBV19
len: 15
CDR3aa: CASSIQGANPDTQYF
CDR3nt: TGTGCCAGTAGTATCCAGGGGGCGAACCCAGATACGCAGTATTTT

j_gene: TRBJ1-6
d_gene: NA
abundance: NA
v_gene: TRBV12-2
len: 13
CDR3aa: CASRLIGASTLHF
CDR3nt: TGTGCAAGTCGCTTAATTGGAGCCAGCACCCTCCACTTT

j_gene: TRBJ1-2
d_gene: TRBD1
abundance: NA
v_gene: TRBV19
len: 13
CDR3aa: CASTGGQPYGYTF
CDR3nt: TGTGCCAGTACCGGGGGACAGCCCTATGGCTACACCTTC

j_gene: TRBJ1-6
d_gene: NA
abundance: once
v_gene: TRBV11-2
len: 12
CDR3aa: CASSPSNSPLHF
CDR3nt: TGTGCCAGCAGCCCCTCCAATTCACCCCTCCACTTT

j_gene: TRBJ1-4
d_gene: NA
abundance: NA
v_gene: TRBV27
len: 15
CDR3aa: CATSSSPGRTEKLFF
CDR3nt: TGTGCCACCTCGAGTAGCCCTGGACGAACAGAAAAACTGTTTTTT

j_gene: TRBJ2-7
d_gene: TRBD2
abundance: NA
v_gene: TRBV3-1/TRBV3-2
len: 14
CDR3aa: CASSPLAGESEQYF
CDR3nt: TGTGCCAGCAGCCCGCTAGCGGGAGAATCCGAGCAGTACTTC

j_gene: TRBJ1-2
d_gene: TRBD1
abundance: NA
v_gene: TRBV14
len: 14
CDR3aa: CASSLNWDRVGYTF
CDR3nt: TGTGCCAGCAGCCTGAATTGGGACAGGGTAGGCTACACCTTC

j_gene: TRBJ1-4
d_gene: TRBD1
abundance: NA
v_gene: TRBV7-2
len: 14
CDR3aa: CASSPRGGNEKLFF
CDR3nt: TGTGCCAGCAGCCCCAGGGGGGGGAATGAAAAACTGTTTTTT

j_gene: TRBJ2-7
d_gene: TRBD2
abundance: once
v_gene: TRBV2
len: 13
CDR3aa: CASSGGGKFEQYF
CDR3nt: TGTGCCAGCAGTGGCGGGGGGAAGTTCGAGCAGTACTTC

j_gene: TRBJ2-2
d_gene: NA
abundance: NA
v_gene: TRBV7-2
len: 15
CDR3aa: CASSPTPTPEGELFF
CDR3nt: TGTGCCAGCAGCCCAACCCCGACACCCGAGGGGGAGCTGTTTTTT